This T cell receptor (beta chain) was captured in a study of T cells in Graves' hyperthyroidism and ophthalmopathy. The V and J ends lost 2 bases and 8 bases respectively, with 6 bases between them. This CDR3 spans 12 amino acids. CDR1 SGHAT and CDR2 FQNNGV come from the germline V gene. Researchers amplified the TCR beta CDR3 regions from RNA transcripts. The HTBI set primed first-round TCR CDR3 RT-PCR. Each CDR3 protein is one row after TCRdb ran MiXCR on the multiplex PCR reads. The data contain around 700,000 distinct CDR3 sequences, around a sixth of them seen just once; the ten biggest clones take up 16%. This clonotype was recorded at least ten times.

The rearrangement joins TRBV11-2 to TRBJ1-4; D gene ambiguous. This receptor was identified in a woman aged 45-65 years with Graves' hyperthyroidism that later progressed to Graves' ophthalmopathy. Sequenced material: blood. The CDR3 DNA reads as TGTGCCAGCAGCTTACGGACCGAAAAACTGTTTTTT. It encodes CASSLRTEKLFF.